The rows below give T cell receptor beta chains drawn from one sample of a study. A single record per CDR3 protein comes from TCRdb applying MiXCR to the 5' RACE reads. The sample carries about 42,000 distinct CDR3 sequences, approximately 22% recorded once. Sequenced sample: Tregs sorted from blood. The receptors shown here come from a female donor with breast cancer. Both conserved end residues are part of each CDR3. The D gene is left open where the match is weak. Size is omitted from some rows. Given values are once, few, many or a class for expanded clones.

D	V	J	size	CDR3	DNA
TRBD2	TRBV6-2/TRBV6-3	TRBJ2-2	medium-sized	CASSPSGNTGELFF	TGTGCCAGCAGTCCTAGCGGGAACACCGGGGAGCTGTTTTTT
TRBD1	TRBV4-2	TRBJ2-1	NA	CASSQDLRQGYNEQFF	TGTGCCAGCAGCCAAGATCTTCGACAGGGTTACAATGAGCAGTTCTTC
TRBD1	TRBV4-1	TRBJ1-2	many	CASSRDRGNYGYTF	TGCGCCAGCAGCCGGGACAGAGGAAACTATGGCTACACCTTC
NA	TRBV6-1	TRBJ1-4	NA	CARNEVGKLFF	TGTGCCAGAAATGAAGTCGGAAAACTGTTTTTT
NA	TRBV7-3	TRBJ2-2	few	CASSGGPGTGELFF	TGTGCCAGCAGCGGAGGGCCGGGCACCGGGGAGCTGTTTTTT
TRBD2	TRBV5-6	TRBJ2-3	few	CASSPSGGGADTQYF	TGTGCCAGCAGCCCCAGCGGGGGGGGAGCAGATACGCAGTATTTT
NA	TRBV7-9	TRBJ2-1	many	CASSLVTSPEQFF	TGTGCCAGCAGCTTAGTTACTAGTCCGGAGCAGTTCTTC
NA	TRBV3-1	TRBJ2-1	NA	CASRGVAVGAGNEQSF	NA
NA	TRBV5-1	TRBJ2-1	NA	CASSLDQGSYNEQFF	TGCGCCAGCAGCTTGGATCAGGGATCCTACAATGAGCAGTTCTTC
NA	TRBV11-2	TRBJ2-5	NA	CTSSLGRGRETQYF	TGTACCAGCAGCCTCGGACGGGGACGAGAGACCCAGTACTTC
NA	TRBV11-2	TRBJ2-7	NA	CASSPSGAATGYEQYF	TGTGCCAGCAGCCCCTCCGGAGCGGCAACGGGCTACGAGCAGTACTTC
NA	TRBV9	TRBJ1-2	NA	CASSVRHSANYGYTF	TGTGCCAGCAGCGTACGACATTCCGCTAACTATGGCTACACCTTC
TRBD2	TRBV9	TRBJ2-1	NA	CASSVGVSRTSGTSSYNEQFF	TGTGCCAGCAGCGTAGGTGTGTCGAGGACTAGCGGGACGAGCTCCTACAATGAGCAGTTCTTC
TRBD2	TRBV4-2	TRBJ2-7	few	CASSHRTSDESSSYEQYF	TGTGCCAGCAGCCACCGGACTAGCGATGAATCGAGCTCCTACGAGCAGTACTTC
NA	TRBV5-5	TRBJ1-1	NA	CASGLRTRSLNTEAFF	TGTGCCAGCGGCTTGAGGACACGTAGCTTGAACACTGAAGCTTTCTTT
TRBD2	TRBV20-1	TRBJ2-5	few	CSAREGTSRNQETQYF	TGCAGTGCTAGAGAGGGGACTAGCAGGAACCAAGAGACCCAGTACTTC
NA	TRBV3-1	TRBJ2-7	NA	CASSQYTGGEQYF	TGTGCCAGCAGCCAATATACAGGCGGCGAGCAGTACTTC
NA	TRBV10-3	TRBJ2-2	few	CAISEEQMNTGELFF	TGTGCCATCAGTGAAGAACAGATGAACACCGGGGAGCTGTTTTTT
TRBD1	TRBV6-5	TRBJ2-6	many	CASSPRQGRIGANVLTF	TGTGCCAGCAGCCCTAGACAGGGGAGGATCGGGGCCAACGTCCTGACTTTC
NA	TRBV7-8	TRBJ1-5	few	CASSPYGGGEGQPQHF	TGTGCCAGCAGCCCATACGGAGGGGGGGAGGGTCAGCCCCAGCATTTT
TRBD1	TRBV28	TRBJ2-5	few	CASAGGIETQYF	TGTGCCAGTGCAGGGGGCATCGAGACCCAGTACTTC
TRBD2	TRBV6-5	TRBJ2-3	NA	CASSYGGRSGDTQYF	TGTGCCAGCAGTTATGGCGGGAGGTCAGGCGATACGCAGTATTTT
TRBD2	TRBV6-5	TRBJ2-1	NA	CASSYGLAGYNEQFF	TGTGCCAGCAGTTATGGGCTAGCGGGATACAATGAGCAGTTCTTC
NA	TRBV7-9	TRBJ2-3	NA	CASSSYTDTQYF	TGTGCCAGCAGCTCTTACACAGATACGCAGTATTTT
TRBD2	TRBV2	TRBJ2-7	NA	CASSEPRSAGEQYF	TGTGCCAGCAGTGAGCCACGCTCAGCGGGGGAGCAGTACTTC
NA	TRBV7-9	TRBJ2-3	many	CASSLSGDTDTQYF	TGTGCCAGCAGCTTATCCGGCGACACAGATACGCAGTATTTT
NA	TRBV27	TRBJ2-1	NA	CASSLGTNVNNEQFF	TGTGCCAGCAGTTTAGGGACAAACGTAAACAATGAGCAGTTCTTC
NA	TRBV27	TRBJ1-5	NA	CASSPLAWGSQPQHF	TGTGCCAGCAGTCCCCTCGCGTGGGGCAGTCAGCCCCAGCATTTT
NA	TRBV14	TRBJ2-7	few	CASSLRDTEQYF	TGTGCCAGCAGCCTCCGGGACACCGAGCAGTACTTC
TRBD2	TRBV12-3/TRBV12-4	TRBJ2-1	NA	CASSLRESSYNEQFF	TGTGCCAGCAGTTTGCGGGAGTCCTCCTACAATGAGCAGTTCTTC
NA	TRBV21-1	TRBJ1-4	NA	CASSKRFQLGEEKLFF	TGTGCCAGCAGCAAAAGATTCCAGCTTGGTGAGGAAAAACTGTTTTTT
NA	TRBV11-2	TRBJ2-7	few	CASSPGRVLYEQYF	TGTGCCAGCAGCCCAGGTCGGGTATTATACGAGCAGTACTTC
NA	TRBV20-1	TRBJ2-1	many	CSAHPGTHYNEQFF	TGCAGTGCCCACCCAGGGACACACTACAATGAGCAGTTCTTC
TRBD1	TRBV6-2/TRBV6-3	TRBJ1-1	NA	CASPNRGARKSEAFF	TGTGCCAGCCCTAACAGGGGGGCAAGAAAATCTGAAGCTTTCTTT
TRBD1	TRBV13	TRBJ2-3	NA	CASSQNGGQAGDTQYF	TGTGCCAGCAGCCAAAATGGGGGACAGGCGGGAGATACGCAGTATTTT
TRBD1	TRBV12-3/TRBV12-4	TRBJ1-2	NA	CASSNRDRNYGYTF	TGTGCCAGCAGTAACCGGGACAGAAACTATGGCTACACCTTC
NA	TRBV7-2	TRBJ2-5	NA	CASSSIGEQETQYF	TGTGCCAGCAGCTCAATCGGGGAACAGGAGACCCAGTACTTC
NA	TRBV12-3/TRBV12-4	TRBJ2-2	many	CASSLGQNTGELFF	TGTGCCAGCAGCCTCGGACAGAACACCGGGGAGCTGTTTTTT
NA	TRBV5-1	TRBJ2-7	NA	CASTTGTGTYEQYF	TGCGCCAGCACAACCGGGACCGGGACCTACGAGCAGTACTTC
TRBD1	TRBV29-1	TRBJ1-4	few	CSVATGVGTNEKLFF	TGCAGCGTCGCGACAGGGGTCGGAACTAATGAAAAACTGTTTTTT
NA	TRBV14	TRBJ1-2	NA	CASSQEPPLGSNYGYTF	TGTGCCAGCAGCCAAGAGCCTCCCCTCGGTAGTAACTATGGCTACACCTTC